This T cell receptor (beta chain) was sequenced during a study of blood T cell repertoires in COVID-19. Study context: PBMCs, B-cell-depleted T cells, or T cells were the source of the cDNA or gDNA that made up the material.

All enrollees were about 18 to 89 years old and from roughly 22 US areas. For recovered donors of Cohort 3, there were two negative PCRs, clearance, or symptom resolution. In the original workflow: Amplification from reference gene primers served as the basis for estimated nucleated cell counts. Produced via immunoSEQ multiplex PCR; TCRdb's table is partial and in-frame only. The DNA was the basis for D and trimming; V, J and clone size are from that table. The repertoire holds a few hundred thousand clones, with about 88% as singletons. The sample was PBMCs or T cells enriched from blood (not recorded which). This TCR came from a woman aged 18-30 years who had recovered from COVID-19.

DNA for the CDR3: TGTGCCAGCAGCGCGACAGGGGGAAACAATCAGCCCCAGCATTTT. This translates into CASSATGGNNQPQHF. V usage is TRBV9 and J usage is TRBJ1-5; 9 bases are shared with TRBD1. The germline V gene encodes CDR1 SGDLS and CDR2 YYNGEE. This CDR3 has 15 amino acids. The J segment lost 3 bases and the V segment lost 3 bases, leaving 4 bases of the junction unmatched.